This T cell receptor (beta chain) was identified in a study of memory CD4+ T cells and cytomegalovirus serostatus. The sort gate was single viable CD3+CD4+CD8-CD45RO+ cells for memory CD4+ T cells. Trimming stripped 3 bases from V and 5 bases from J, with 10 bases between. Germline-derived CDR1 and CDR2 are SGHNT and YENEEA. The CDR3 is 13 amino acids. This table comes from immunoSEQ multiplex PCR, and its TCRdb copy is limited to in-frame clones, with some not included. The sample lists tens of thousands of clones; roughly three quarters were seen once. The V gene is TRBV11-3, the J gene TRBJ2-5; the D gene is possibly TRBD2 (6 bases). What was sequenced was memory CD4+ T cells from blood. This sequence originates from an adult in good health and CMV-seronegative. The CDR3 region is CASSLGGPETQYF. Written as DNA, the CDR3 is TGTGCCAGCAGCTTGGGGGGACCGGAGACCCAGTACTTC.